These T cell receptor beta chains were read from a single sample in a study of blood T cells in healthy people across ages. TCRdb fed the 5' RACE reads into MiXCR, producing one record per CDR3 protein. Among some 640,000 distinct CDR3 sequences listed, around half were seen once. The source material was blood. These receptors were obtained from a woman in her fifties or sixties in good health. CDR3s include the opening cysteine and the closing phenylalanine or tryptophan. The order of the fields is J gene, D gene, V gene, clone size, CDR3 DNA, CDR3 protein. The D gene is left open where the match is weak. Clone size is given for some rows only: seen once, a few or many times, or a class if the clone is expanded.

TRBJ1-1 - TRBV12-3/TRBV12-4 - TGTGCCAGCGGTTTGAGAGGGATCGGAACTTTCTTT CASGLRGIGTFF
TRBJ2-6 TRBD2 TRBV19 - TGTGCCAGTAGTTCCGGGGGGAGACCAAGGAGCTCTGGGGCCAACGTCCTGACTTTC CASSSGGRPRSSGANVLTF
TRBJ2-7 TRBD2 TRBV15 - TGTGCCACCAGCAAAGGGACTAGCGATAACTACGAGCAGTACTTC CATSKGTSDNYEQYF
TRBJ1-2 - TRBV20-1 - TGCAGTGCTAGGTTTGATGTCGACTATGGCTACACCTTC CSARFDVDYGYTF
TRBJ1-2 - TRBV3-1 many TGTGCCAGCAGCCAACGGGGGAATGGCTACACCTTC CASSQRGNGYTF
TRBJ2-5 - TRBV6-2/TRBV6-3 few TGTGCCAGCAGTGGGCCGAGTGTAGGGAGTGGAGGCCCCAGGGAGACCCAGTACTTC CASSGPSVGSGGPRETQYF
TRBJ2-7 - TRBV10-3 - TGTGCCATCAGTGAGTCGACTCGGGAGAGCTCCTACAATGAGCAGTACTTC CAISESTRESSYNEQYF
TRBJ2-5 - TRBV7-2 - TGTGCCAGCAGTCCCCAGACTTGGCAAGAGACCCAGTACTTC CASSPQTWQETQYF
TRBJ2-1 - TRBV6-1 once TGTGCCAGCAGTGAAGCGGGGCGGACCTACAATGAGCAGTTCTTC CASSEAGRTYNEQFF
TRBJ2-7 - TRBV15 few TGTGCCACCAGCGAAAAAGCGGGTCCCTACGAGCAGTACTTC CATSEKAGPYEQYF
TRBJ2-3 - TRBV7-2 few TGTGCCAGCAGCTTAGGGGGGTCGGGCACAGATACGCAGTATTTT CASSLGGSGTDTQYF
TRBJ2-1 - TRBV11-1 few TGTGCCAGCAGCTTAGAACTAGCAGGGAGCTCCTACAATGAGCAGTTCTTC CASSLELAGSSYNEQFF